These 25 T cell receptor beta chains share one sample of origin, sequenced in a study of read filtering for tumor transcriptome and immune sequencing. This library used approximately 370 ng RNA and molecular barcoded adaptors spanning alpha/delta and beta/gamma chains. TCRdb passed the reads through MiXCR, listing each CDR3 protein once. The table records around 420 distinct CDR3 sequences, roughly 80% of them present only once. Sequences were obtained from a population of CD138-negative cells sorted from bone marrow. These receptors all stem from a donor aged 40 or older with multiple myeloma. This table probably holds off-target reads from a library built for another chain.

CDR3 nucleotides: TGCAGTGTCGTGAGCACAGATACGCAGTATTTT. It codes for CSVVSTDTQYF. The rearrangement links TRBV20-1 to TRBJ2-3; D is unresolved. CDR1 and CDR2 from the germline V gene are DFQATT and SNEGSKA (reference sequence). The V gene lost 7 bases and the J gene lost 0 bases, with 5 bases spanning the gap. This CDR3 is 11 amino acids long.

The V gene is TRBV20-1, the J gene TRBJ2-1, with D possibly TRBD1 on 5 matching bases. Germline values: CDR1 DFQATT, CDR2 SNEGSKA (reference sequence). V lost 4 bases to trimming and J lost 5 bases, with 9 bases between them. The length of the CDR3 is 12 residues. The CDR3 bases are TGCAGTGCTAAAAGGGGTGACAATGAGCAGTTCTTC. This codes for CSAKRGDNEQFF.

This chain connects TRBV10-2 to TRBJ1-2, with D possibly being TRBD1 (6 bases). Germline values: CDR1 WSHSY, CDR2 SAAADI. V gave up 4 bases and J gave up 0 bases, with 15 bases separating them. The CDR3 spans 16 residues. CDR3 nucleotide sequence: TGCGCCAGCAGTGGCCCCTGGGGGGCGACTAACTATGGCTACACCTTC. This codes for CASSGPWGATNYGYTF.

The CDR3 nucleotides are TGTGCCACCAGTGGGATGAGCAATGAGCAGTTCTTC. Its translation: CATSGMSNEQFF. This chain links TRBV24-1 with TRBJ2-1; D is uncertain. The CDR3 covers 12 residues. V lost 5 bases and J lost 6, with 7 bases in between. Looked up from germline, CDR1 is KGHDR and CDR2 is SFDVKD.

Here the CDR3 reads CASSYGTGAYEQYF. CDR3 DNA: TGTGCCAGCAGCTACGGGACAGGTGCCTACGAGCAGTACTTC. The chain links TRBV7-2 to TRBJ2-7; 8 bases are shared with TRBD1. Germline V lookup: CDR1 SGHTA, CDR2 FQGNSA. The CDR3 contains 14 residues. V was clipped by 4 bases and J by 2 bases; unmatched bases: 4. Variable domain in full (rest from reference TRBV7-2 and TRBJ2-7): GAGVSQSPSNKVTEKGKDVELRCDPISGHTALYWYRQSLGQGLEFLIYFQGNSAPDKSGLPSDRFSAERTGGSVSTLTIQRTQQEDSAVYLCASSYGTGAYEQYFGPGTRLTVT.

This clonotype ranks as hyperexpanded (1% or more). The V gene is TRBV11-2, the J gene TRBJ2-4; TRBD1 agrees at 7 bases. The junction had 7 bases not matched to a gene; V was cut back by 1 base and J by 7 bases. Looked up from germline, CDR1 is SGHAT and CDR2 is FQNNGV. The CDR3 is made up of 15 amino acids. CDR3 sequence: CASSLARGPLNIQYF. Written as DNA, the CDR3 is TGTGCCAGCAGCTTAGCTAGGGGGCCTTTGAACATTCAGTACTTC.

The chain is built from TRBV27 and TRBJ2-1; D is possibly TRBD2 (6 bases). Germline CDR1 and CDR2: MNHEY and SMNVEV (reference sequence). The CDR3 runs to 13 residues. V was cut by 5 bases and J by 8 bases, with 13 bases left in between. DNA of the CDR3: TGTGCCAGCAGTCCCTGGGACTTTGATGAGCAGTTCTTC. Protein sequence: CASSPWDFDEQFF.

The chain employs TRBV7-2 and TRBJ2-7, with D hard to call. Germline V gives CDR1 SGHTA, CDR2 FQGNSA. The V gene lost 1 base and the J gene lost 2 bases, with 3 bases spanning the gap. The CDR3 is 12 amino acids. CDR3 sequence reads: CASSLGAYEQYF. The CDR3 DNA reads as TGTGCCAGCAGCTTAGGTGCCTACGAGCAGTACTTC. The full variable domain, in which reference TRBV7-2 and TRBJ2-7 provide the parts outside the CDR3, is GAGVSQSPSNKVTEKGKDVELRCDPISGHTALYWYRQSLGQGLEFLIYFQGNSAPDKSGLPSDRFSAERTGGSVSTLTIQRTQQEDSAVYLCASSLGAYEQYFGPGTRLTVT.

This clonotype was detected only once. The chain combines TRBV6-6 with TRBJ1-4; TRBD1 matches 8 bases. Germline CDR1 and CDR2: MNHNY and SVGAGI (reference sequence). With V trimmed by 0 bases and J by 11 bases, 17 bases remained unmatched. The CDR3 spans 18 residues. CDR3 bases: TGTGCCAGCAGTTACTCGATGGACAGGGCTGGGGAAAGAGACAAACTGTTTTTT. This encodes CASSYSMDRAGERDKLFF.

The chain recombines TRBV24-1 with TRBJ2-1, with D perhaps being TRBD1 or TRBD2 (5 bases each). In germline, CDR1 is KGHDR, CDR2 SFDVKD. The ends were cut back, 3 bases at V and 6 bases at J, with 17 bases in the middle. CDR3 length equals 16 residues. The CDR3 reads CATSDRNSGTPNEQFF. CDR3 coding DNA: TGTGCCACCAGTGATCGTAACTCCGGGACCCCCAATGAGCAGTTCTTC.

The chain carries TRBV6-5 and TRBJ2-2; D is ambiguous. This CDR3 has 14 residues. V lost 2 bases to trimming and J lost 7 bases, with 11 bases between them. Germline lookup yields CDR1 MNHEY and CDR2 SVGAGI. The CDR3 loop reads CASSYKDRGGELFF. In DNA, the CDR3 is TGTGCCAGCAGTTACAAGGATCGTGGCGGGGAGCTGTTTTTT.

The chain is built from TRBV29-1 and TRBJ2-1; D could derive from TRBD1 or TRBD2 (5 bases each). The CDR3 contains 11 residues. Trimming pared 7 bases from V and 6 bases from J, leaving 10 bases between. Germline V gene data show CDR1 as SQVTM and CDR2 as ANQGSEA. DNA for the CDR3: TGCAGCGCCCCTGGGGGCAATGAGCAGTTCTTC. Residues: CSAPGGNEQFF.

The table lists this clonotype with a count of one. The chain links TRBV11-2 to TRBJ2-1; D is uncertain. This CDR3 has 14 residues. Germline CDR1 reads SGHAT; CDR2 reads FQNNGV. Trimming shortened V by 0 bases and J by 3 bases, and 6 bases separated the two germline ends. The CDR3 bases are TGTGCCAGCAGCTTAGATGGGATCTACAATGAGCAGTTCTTC. As protein: CASSLDGIYNEQFF.

The chain is built from TRBV6-6 and TRBJ1-6; possible D gene TRBD1, 5 bases. The CDR3 is 13 amino acids. The germline CDR1 and CDR2 sequences are MNHNY and SVGAGI (reference sequence). Trimming removed 11 bases at V and 5 bases at J, with 13 bases between. The CDR3, as DNA: TGTGCCGGCCGGGACGCCAATAATTCACCCCTCCACTTT. Translating it yields CAGRDANNSPLHF.

This chain connects TRBV7-8 to TRBJ2-1, with D unresolved. Per the germline V gene, CDR1 is SGHVS and CDR2 is FQNEAQ. CDR3 length: 12 amino acids. Trimming pared 5 bases from V and 8 bases from J, leaving 10 bases between. CDR3 loop: CASSLRVDEQFF. The CDR3 bases are TGTGCCAGCAGCCTGCGTGTCGATGAGCAGTTCTTC.

In DNA form, the CDR3 reads TGCAGCGTTGGCGATGTTGGGCTCGAGCAGTACTTC. Protein sequence: CSVGDVGLEQYF. The chain links TRBV29-1 to TRBJ2-7; D ambiguous. V shed 4 bases and J shed 6 bases, with 13 bases lying between them. The CDR3 runs to 12 residues. Germline V gives CDR1 SQVTM, CDR2 ANQGSEA.

The chain couples TRBV13 to TRBJ2-1, with 8 bases aligning to TRBD1. Germline lookup yields CDR1 PRHDT and CDR2 FYEKMQ (reference sequence). With V trimmed by 4 bases and J by 10 bases, 9 bases remained unmatched. The CDR3 contains 14 residues. CDR3: CASSSDREMGEQFF. The CDR3 DNA is TGTGCCAGCAGCTCGGACAGGGAGATGGGAGAGCAGTTCTTC.

The rearrangement joins TRBV5-1 to TRBJ1-2; D perhaps matches TRBD1 (6 bases). Germline CDR1 reads SGHRS; CDR2 reads YFSETQ. The germline V and J ends were trimmed by 4 bases and 7 bases, with 14 bases remaining between them. This CDR3 contains 13 residues. In DNA form, the CDR3 reads TGCGCCAGCAGCAAGATACAGGGTTCTGGCTACACCTTC. It is translated as CASSKIQGSGYTF.

V is TRBV14 and J is TRBJ2-1; the D gene is possibly TRBD1 (5 bases). Germline-derived CDR1 and CDR2 are SGHDN and FVKESK. Trimming removed 1 base at V and 4 bases at J, with 8 bases between. CDR3 length: 14 amino acids. CDR3 nucleotides: TGTGCCAGCAGCCAAGCGGACATTTACAATGAGCAGTTCTTC. This translates into CASSQADIYNEQFF.

In this sample, this clonotype turned up a few times. The chain has TRBV20-1 and TRBJ2-1, with 7 bases matching TRBD2. Germline V CDR1 and CDR2: DFQATT, SNEGSKA (reference sequence). Unmatched junction bases numbered 7, after V lost 2 bases and J lost 3 bases. The CDR3 sequence is 15 residues long. CDR3 bases: TGCAGTGCTAGAAATACTCGCGGGAGCTACAATGAGCAGTTCTTC. Its translation: CSARNTRGSYNEQFF.

J is TRBJ1-6 and V is TRBV7-3; 11 bases agree with TRBD1. Germline assignment: CDR1 SGHTA and CDR2 FQGTGA. The CDR3 has 14 amino acids. The junction had 0 bases not matched to a gene; V was cut back by 2 bases and J by 9 bases. The CDR3 DNA sequence: TGTGCCAGCAGCTTAGGGACAGGGGGTTCACCCCTCCACTTT. Translated, it gives CASSLGTGGSPLHF.

This clonotype came up a few times. This sequence joins TRBV5-8 and TRBJ2-1; D gene uncertain. V was clipped by 2 bases and J by 6 bases, with 12 bases between them. Germline CDR1 and CDR2: SGHTS and YDEGEE. This CDR3 region has 14 residues. CDR3 residues: CASSFTTGLNEQFF. In DNA form, the CDR3 reads TGTGCCAGCAGCTTCACTACCGGGCTCAATGAGCAGTTCTTC.

The V call is TRBV20-1, the J call TRBJ2-1, with 10 bases aligning to TRBD2. CDR3 length equals 14 residues. Per the germline V gene, CDR1 is DFQATT and CDR2 is SNEGSKA (reference sequence). The J segment lost 4 bases and the V segment lost 6 bases, leaving 6 bases of the junction unmatched. Here the CDR3 reads CSALSSGRYNEQFF. In nucleotides, the CDR3 is TGCAGTGCCCTGAGTAGCGGGAGGTACAATGAGCAGTTCTTC.

This clonotype was picked up a small number of times. CDR3 protein: CSVAEDTQYF. For the CDR3, the DNA is TGCAGCGTGGCGGAAGATACGCAGTATTTT. The chain recombines TRBV29-1 with TRBJ2-3; D gene unclear. The CDR3 covers 10 residues. The V gene's germline CDR1 is SQVTM and CDR2 ANQGSEA. Trimming took off 6 bases at V and 5 bases at J, with 6 bases between the two ends.

The chain carries TRBV19 and TRBJ1-1, with no clear D. This CDR3 is built from 13 residues. CDR1 and CDR2 from the germline V gene are LNHDA and SQIVND (reference sequence). Between the trimmed V and J ends, which lost 1 base and 4 bases, there was a span of 7 bases. The CDR3 loop is CASSIGGSTEAFF. The CDR3 nucleotides are TGTGCCAGTAGTATAGGCGGAAGCACTGAAGCTTTCTTT.